This TCR beta chain emerged from a study of vaccination and CD4 T cells after COVID-19. At the level of the study: The convalescent population consisted of six males and four females, two of whom were of Hispanic ethnicity. Stimulation of the cells used overlapping spike peptide pools from SARS-CoV-2 and from the common cold coronaviruses HCoV-NL63, HCoV-OC43 and HCoV-229E. Findings and limits, study-wide: Early post-infection timepoints were missing, and relatively few convalescent patients were studied.

Treatment here: approximately 10-day PBMC culture with coronavirus spike peptide pools or control peptides (ViraFEST assay). ViraFEST stimulated the growth of antigen-specific T cells using peptide pools and subsequently profiled their TCRs by sequencing. Sequenced with the Oncomine TCR Beta short-read assay was DNA taken from cultured CD4+ T cells. From the PCR reads, TCRdb called clonotypes with MiXCR, one entry per CDR3 protein. The table has several thousand distinct CDR3 sequences, about 59% seen once; the top ten hold roughly 24%. Per the germline V gene, CDR1 is SGHVS and CDR2 is FNYEAQ. With 5 bases removed from V and 0 bases from J, the gap between germline ends came to 13 bases. The CDR3 runs 15 residues. As for this clonotype: Its specificity is unknown.

The sequenced material came from CD4+ T cells from blood, cultured in vitro. V is TRBV7-6 and J is TRBJ1-2, with D unclear. The source is a human donor who had recovered from COVID-19. The CDR3 DNA follows: TGTGCCAGCAGCCCCGCCCGGGCACCTAACTATGGCTACACCTTC. Protein product: CASSPARAPNYGYTF. Using reference TRBV7-6 and TRBJ1-2 for the parts outside the CDR3, the full variable domain is GAGVSQSPRYKVTKRGQDVALRCDPISGHVSLYWYRQALGQGPEFLTYFNYEAQQDKSGLPNDRFSAERPEGSISTLTIQRTEQRDSAMYRCASSPARAPNYGYTFGSGTRLTVV.